This TCR beta chain was documented in a study of blood T cell repertoires in COVID-19. Study summary: Acute and convalescent COVID-19 samples came from the United States, Italy and Spain. The analysed material was cDNA or gDNA that came from T cells, B-cell-depleted T cells, or PBMCs.

The germline gives CDR1 MDHEN, CDR2 SYDVKM. V was trimmed by 2 bases and J by 7 bases, leaving 21 bases between them. The CDR3 spans 17 residues. In the study's own analysis: By means of reference gene primer amplification, nucleated cell counts were estimated. Assay used: immunoSEQ multiplex PCR; TCRdb lists only in-frame clones, some missing. V, J and clone size are those of that table, while D and trimming were read from the DNA. The table has about 300,000 clones, about 82% seen once. V usage is TRBV28 and J usage is TRBJ1-5, with D possibly being TRBD1 (5 bases). The TCR comes from a woman in her forties or fifties with acute or convalescent COVID-19. Material for sequencing was peripheral blood. The CDR3: CASSLTPTRVWGQPQHF. DNA for the CDR3: TGTGCCAGCAGTTTAACCCCCACCAGGGTATGGGGCCAGCCCCAGCATTTT.